The following is a T cell receptor beta chain sequence with its context. Its target is unknown. Germline V gene data show CDR1 as GTSNPN and CDR2 as SVGIG (reference sequence). The CDR3 spans 13 residues. V was trimmed by 1 base and J by 8 bases, leaving 15 bases between them. PCR primers comprised 60 Vbeta and 13 Jbeta primers. Sequencing was performed with immunoSEQ multiplex PCR; in TCRdb, only in-frame clones are kept and a portion is missing. Of 130,000 or so clones listed, approximately 78% are singletons. The sample is drawn from a study of cytomegalovirus exposure and HLA in healthy donors. Study results and caveats: The authors excluded some V segments, including TRBV6-2 and TRBV6-3, as indistinguishable.

Sequencing used PBMCs. The origin of this receptor is a woman aged 45-65 years in good health and CMV-seropositive. The chain links TRBV30 to TRBJ2-7; D is perhaps TRBD2 (5 bases). The CDR3 sequence: CAWSGESPGKQYF. The CDR3 region has the DNA TGTGCCTGGAGTGGCGAGTCCCCCGGGAAGCAGTACTTC. Full variable domain (outside the CDR3, taken from reference TRBV30 and TRBJ2-7): SQTIHQWPATLVQPVGSPLSLECTVEGTSNPNLYWYRQAAGRGLQLLFYSVGIGQISSEVPQNLSASRPQDRQFILSSKKLLLSDSGFYLCAWSGESPGKQYFGPGTRLTVT.